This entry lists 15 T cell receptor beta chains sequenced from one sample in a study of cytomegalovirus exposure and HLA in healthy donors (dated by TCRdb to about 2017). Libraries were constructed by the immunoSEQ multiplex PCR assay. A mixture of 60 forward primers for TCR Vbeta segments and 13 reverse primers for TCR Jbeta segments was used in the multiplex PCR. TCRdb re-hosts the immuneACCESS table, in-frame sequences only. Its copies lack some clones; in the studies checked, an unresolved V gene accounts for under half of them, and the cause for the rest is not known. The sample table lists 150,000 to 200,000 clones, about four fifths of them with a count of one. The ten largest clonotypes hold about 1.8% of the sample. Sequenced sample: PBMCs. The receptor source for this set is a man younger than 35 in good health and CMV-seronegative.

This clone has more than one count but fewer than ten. This CDR3 reads CASSRLGQAYNEQFF. The CDR3 DNA follows: TGTGCCAGCAGTCGCTTGGGACAGGCTTACAATGAGCAGTTCTTC. The rearrangement joins TRBV6-1 to TRBJ2-1; 8 bases align to TRBD1. This CDR3 spans 15 amino acids. V lost 5 bases and J lost 4; bases outside the gene matches: 7. The V gene's germline CDR1 is MNHNS and CDR2 SASEGT.

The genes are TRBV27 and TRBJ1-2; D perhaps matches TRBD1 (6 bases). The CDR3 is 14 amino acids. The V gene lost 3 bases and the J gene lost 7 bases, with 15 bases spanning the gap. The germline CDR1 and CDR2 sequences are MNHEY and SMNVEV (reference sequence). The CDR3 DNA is TGTGCCAGCAGTTTTCGACAGGCCGGGTCTGGCTACACCTTC. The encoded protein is CASSFRQAGSGYTF.

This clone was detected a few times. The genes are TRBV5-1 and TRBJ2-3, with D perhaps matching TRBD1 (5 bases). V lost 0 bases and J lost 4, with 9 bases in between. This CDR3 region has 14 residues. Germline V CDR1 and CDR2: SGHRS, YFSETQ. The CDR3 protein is CASSLARGSDTQYF. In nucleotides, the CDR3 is TGCGCCAGCAGCTTGGCTAGGGGATCAGATACGCAGTATTTT.

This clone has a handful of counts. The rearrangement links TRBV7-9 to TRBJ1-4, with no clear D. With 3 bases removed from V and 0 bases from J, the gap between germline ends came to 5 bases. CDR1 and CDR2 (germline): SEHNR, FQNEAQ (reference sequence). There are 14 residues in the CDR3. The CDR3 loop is CASSFSPTNEKLFF. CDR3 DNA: TGTGCCAGCAGCTTCTCCCCAACTAATGAAAAACTGTTTTTT.

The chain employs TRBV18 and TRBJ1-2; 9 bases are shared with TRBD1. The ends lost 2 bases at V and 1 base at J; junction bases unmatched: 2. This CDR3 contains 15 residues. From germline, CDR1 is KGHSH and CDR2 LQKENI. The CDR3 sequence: CASSPGTGINYGYTF. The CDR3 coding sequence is TGTGCCAGCTCACCAGGGACAGGGATTAACTATGGCTACACCTTC.

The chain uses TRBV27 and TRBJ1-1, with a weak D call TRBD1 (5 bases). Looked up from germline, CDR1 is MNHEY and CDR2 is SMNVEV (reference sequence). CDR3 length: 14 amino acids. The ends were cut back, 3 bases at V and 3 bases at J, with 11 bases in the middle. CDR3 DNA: TGTGCCAGCAGTTTTTATGGGGGGTACACTGAAGCTTTCTTT. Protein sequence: CASSFYGGYTEAFF.

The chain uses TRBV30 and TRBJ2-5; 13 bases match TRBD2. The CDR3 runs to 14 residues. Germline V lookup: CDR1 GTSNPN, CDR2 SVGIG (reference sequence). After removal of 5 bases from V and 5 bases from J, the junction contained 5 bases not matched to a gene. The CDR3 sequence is CAWGTSGIAETQYF. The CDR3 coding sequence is TGTGCCTGGGGGACTAGCGGGATTGCTGAGACCCAGTACTTC.

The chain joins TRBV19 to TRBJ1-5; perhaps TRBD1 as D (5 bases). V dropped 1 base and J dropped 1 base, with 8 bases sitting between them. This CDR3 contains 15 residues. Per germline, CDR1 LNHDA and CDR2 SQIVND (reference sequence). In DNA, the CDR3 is TGTGCCAGTAGTATAGGGGGGGTGAGCAATCAGCCCCAGCATTTT. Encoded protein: CASSIGGVSNQPQHF.

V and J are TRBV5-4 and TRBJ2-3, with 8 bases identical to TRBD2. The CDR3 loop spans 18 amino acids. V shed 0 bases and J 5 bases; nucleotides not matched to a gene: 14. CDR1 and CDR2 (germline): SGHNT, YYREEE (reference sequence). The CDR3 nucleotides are TGTGCCAGCAGCTTGGGAATCGGTCGGGGGGGCCGTGTAGATACGCAGTATTTT. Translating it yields CASSLGIGRGGRVDTQYF.

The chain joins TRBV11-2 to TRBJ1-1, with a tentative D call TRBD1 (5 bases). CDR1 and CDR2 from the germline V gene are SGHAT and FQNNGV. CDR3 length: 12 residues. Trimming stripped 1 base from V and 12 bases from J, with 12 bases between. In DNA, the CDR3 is TGTGCCAGCAGCTTAGCAGGGCGCGTGCCTTTCTTT. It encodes CASSLAGRVPFF.

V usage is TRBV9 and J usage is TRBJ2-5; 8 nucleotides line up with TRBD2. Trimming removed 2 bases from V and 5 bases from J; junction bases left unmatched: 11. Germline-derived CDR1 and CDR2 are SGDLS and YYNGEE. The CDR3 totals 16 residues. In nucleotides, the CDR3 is TGTGCCAGCAGCGTTGGGTCCGGGAGGGCCGCGGAGACCCAGTACTTC. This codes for CASSVGSGRAAETQYF.

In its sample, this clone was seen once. The CDR3 loop reads CASGNSGGRNEQFF. CDR3 DNA: TGCGCCAGCGGAAACAGCGGGGGGAGGAATGAGCAGTTCTTC. The chain is built from TRBV4-3 and TRBJ2-1; TRBD2 matches 9 bases. The CDR3 covers 14 residues. CDR1 and CDR2 (germline): LGHNA, YSLEER. Trimming cost V 8 bases and J 7 bases; bases outside gene matches: 9.

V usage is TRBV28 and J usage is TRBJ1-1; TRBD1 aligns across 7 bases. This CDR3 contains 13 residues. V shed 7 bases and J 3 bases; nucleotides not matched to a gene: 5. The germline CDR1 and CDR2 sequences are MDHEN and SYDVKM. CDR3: CASNRGRHTEAFF. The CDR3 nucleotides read TGTGCCAGCAACAGGGGTCGGCACACTGAAGCTTTCTTT.

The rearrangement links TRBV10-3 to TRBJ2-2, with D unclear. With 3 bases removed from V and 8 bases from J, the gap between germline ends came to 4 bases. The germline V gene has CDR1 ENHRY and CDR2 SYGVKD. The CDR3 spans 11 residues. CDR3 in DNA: TGTGCCATCAGTGAAGAGGGGGAGCTGTTTTTT. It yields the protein CAISEEGELFF.

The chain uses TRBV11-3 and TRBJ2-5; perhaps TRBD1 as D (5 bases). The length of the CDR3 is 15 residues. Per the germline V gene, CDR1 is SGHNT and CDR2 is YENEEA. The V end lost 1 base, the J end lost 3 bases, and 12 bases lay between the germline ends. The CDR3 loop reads CASSLGGGHKETQYF. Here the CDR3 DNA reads TGTGCCAGCAGCTTAGGTGGCGGACATAAAGAGACCCAGTACTTC. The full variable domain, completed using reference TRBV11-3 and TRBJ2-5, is EAGVVQSPRYKIIEKKQPVAFWCNPISGHNTLYWYLQNLGQGPELLIRYENEEAVDDSQLPKDRFSAERLKGVDSTLKIQPAELGDSAVYLCASSLGGGHKETQYFGPGTRLLVL.